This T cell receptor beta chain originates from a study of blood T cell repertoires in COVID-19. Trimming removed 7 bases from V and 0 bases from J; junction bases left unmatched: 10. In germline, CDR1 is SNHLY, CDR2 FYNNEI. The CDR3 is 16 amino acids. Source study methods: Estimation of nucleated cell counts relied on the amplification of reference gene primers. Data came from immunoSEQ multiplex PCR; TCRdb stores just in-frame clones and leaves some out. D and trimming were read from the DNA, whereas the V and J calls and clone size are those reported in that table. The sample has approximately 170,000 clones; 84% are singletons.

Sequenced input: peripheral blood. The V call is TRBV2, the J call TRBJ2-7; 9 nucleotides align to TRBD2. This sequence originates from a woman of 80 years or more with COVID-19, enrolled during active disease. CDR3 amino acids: CASTQLAGGSSYEQYF. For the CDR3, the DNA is TGTGCCAGCACCCAACTAGCGGGCGGAAGCTCCTACGAGCAGTACTTC. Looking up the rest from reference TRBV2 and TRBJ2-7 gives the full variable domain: EPEVTQTPSHQVTQMGQEVILRCVPISNHLYFYWYRQILGQKVEFLVSFYNNEISEKSEIFDDQFSVERPDGSNFTLKIRSTKLEDSAMYFCASTQLAGGSSYEQYFGPGTRLTVT.